A selection of T cell receptor beta chains follows, all from one sample in a study of blood T cell repertoires in COVID-19. Some clones are missing from TCRdb's copy, which holds only in-frame ones; the method was immunoSEQ multiplex PCR. Of around 130,000 clones listed, around 83% are singletons. The sample was PBMCs or T cells enriched from blood (not recorded which). Receptor source: a man aged 30 to 45 who had recovered from COVID-19. CDR3s include the opening cysteine and the closing phenylalanine or tryptophan. A D gene is named only where the DNA matches it firmly. A clone size is listed for some rows: how often the clone was seen (once, few, many), or a class if it is expanded.

V gene	J gene	D gene	clone size	CDR3 protein	CDR3 DNA
TRBV5-6	TRBJ1-4	.	.	CASSLRRSSGSFNEKLFF	TGTGCCAGCAGCTTGCGAAGATCCAGCGGATCCTTTAATGAAAAACTGTTTTTT
TRBV25-1	TRBJ2-2	TRBD2	.	CASSGLAGYTGELFF	TGTGCCAGCAGTGGTCTAGCGGGGTACACCGGGGAGCTGTTTTTT
TRBV20-1	TRBJ2-3	.	few	CSASSLARPSGDTQYF	TGCAGTGCTAGTTCTCTAGCGAGACCCTCGGGAGATACGCAGTATTTT
TRBV12-5	TRBJ1-1	TRBD1	.	CASGSHHYRGSNTEAFF	TGTGCTAGTGGTTCCCACCACTACAGGGGATCTAACACTGAAGCTTTCTTT
TRBV10-3	TRBJ2-7	.	once	CAISQAPQDYEQYF	TGTGCCATCAGTCAGGCGCCCCAAGACTACGAGCAGTACTTC
TRBV5-1	TRBJ2-5	TRBD2	.	CASTTGTSAQETQYF	TGCGCCAGCACCACCGGGACTAGCGCTCAAGAGACCCAGTACTTC
TRBV7-9	TRBJ2-3	TRBD2	.	CASSQGLAVRTDTQYF	TGTGCCAGCAGCCAGGGACTAGCGGTCCGCACAGATACGCAGTATTTT
TRBV15	TRBJ2-1	TRBD2	.	CATSTPSGYEQFF	TGTGCCACCAGCACCCCTAGCGGGTATGAGCAGTTCTTC
TRBV5-4	TRBJ2-5	.	.	CASNSQGYQETQYF	TGTGCCAGCAATTCCCAGGGGTACCAAGAGACCCAGTACTTC
TRBV5-1	TRBJ2-7	.	.	CASSFSSGEPYEQYF	TGCGCCAGCAGCTTTTCCAGCGGAGAACCCTACGAGCAGTACTTC
TRBV11-2	TRBJ2-5	TRBD2	.	CASSLDRGLAGQETQYF	TGTGCCAGCAGCTTAGATCGGGGACTAGCGGGACAAGAGACCCAGTACTTC
TRBV6-5	TRBJ2-3	TRBD2	.	CASIWTSGSTDTQYF	TGTGCCAGCATATGGACTAGCGGGAGCACAGATACGCAGTATTTT
TRBV6-5	TRBJ2-2	TRBD1	.	CASSQGQGNTGELFF	TGTGCCAGCAGTCAGGGACAGGGGAACACCGGGGAGCTGTTTTTT
TRBV5-1	TRBJ1-1	TRBD1	.	CASSLLGQGVSEAFF	TGCGCCAGCAGCTTGCTGGGACAGGGGGTTTCTGAAGCTTTCTTT
TRBV7-9	TRBJ1-2	.	.	CASSSPGESYTF	TGTGCCAGCAGCTCGCCAGGGGAAAGCTACACCTTC
TRBV2	TRBJ2-7	TRBD1	few	CASSPRTGSGYEQYF	TGTGCCAGCAGCCCTCGGACAGGGAGCGGCTACGAGCAGTACTTC
TRBV10-1	TRBJ2-1	TRBD2	.	CASSELIAGINEQFF	TGCGCCAGCAGTGAGTTGATAGCGGGAATAAATGAGCAGTTCTTC
TRBV2	TRBJ2-1	TRBD2	.	CASTRRGNEQFF	TGTGCCAGCACCCGGCGGGGGAATGAGCAGTTCTTC
TRBV5-4	TRBJ2-3	TRBD2	.	CASSPPGTSDNTDTQYF	TGTGCCAGCAGCCCCCCCGGGACTAGCGACAACACAGATACGCAGTATTTT
TRBV5-1	TRBJ2-1	TRBD1	once	CASKQGQMENEQFF	TGCGCCAGCAAACAGGGGCAGATGGAGAATGAGCAGTTCTTC
TRBV7-9	TRBJ1-5	.	.	CASSLGSGENQPQHF	TGTGCCAGCAGCTTAGGGTCAGGGGAGAATCAGCCCCAGCATTTT
TRBV19	TRBJ2-1	.	.	CASSISDSAYNEQFF	TGTGCCAGTAGTATATCTGACAGTGCCTACAATGAGCAGTTCTTC
TRBV5-6	TRBJ1-3	.	once	CASSRGAGNTIYF	TGTGCCAGCAGCAGGGGCGCTGGAAACACCATATATTTT
TRBV4-1	TRBJ2-5	TRBD1	.	CASSQQFGTGGLQETQYF	TGCGCCAGCAGCCAGCAATTCGGGACAGGGGGTTTACAAGAGACCCAGTACTTC
TRBV27	TRBJ2-5	.	once	CASSLTAGKPETQYF	TGTGCCAGCAGTTTAACGGCGGGAAAGCCGGAGACCCAGTACTTC
TRBV2	TRBJ1-5	.	.	CASSVFTGSFSKSQPQHF	TGTGCCAGCAGTGTTTTTACGGGGTCATTCTCCAAATCTCAGCCCCAGCATTTT
TRBV5-4	TRBJ2-5	TRBD2	.	CASFGSGTSGRRQETQYF	TGTGCCAGCTTCGGATCCGGGACTAGCGGGAGGCGACAAGAGACCCAGTACTTC
TRBV24-1	TRBJ2-3	.	.	CATSDGNKDTQYF	TGTGCCACCAGTGATGGTAACAAGGATACGCAGTATTTT
TRBV2	TRBJ1-1	TRBD1	once	CASSYWTGAATEAFF	TGTGCCAGCAGTTATTGGACAGGGGCCGCAACTGAAGCTTTCTTT
TRBV29-1	TRBJ1-2	TRBD1	.	CSVDRVSGYGYTF	TGCAGCGTCGACAGGGTTAGTGGCTATGGCTACACCTTC
TRBV30	TRBJ2-7	.	.	CAWRQDYEQYF	TGTGCCTGGAGGCAGGACTACGAGCAGTACTTC
TRBV6-5	TRBJ1-2	TRBD1	.	CASSSPGQTNYGYTF	TGTGCCAGCAGCTCACCGGGACAGACTAACTATGGCTACACCTTC
TRBV27	TRBJ1-2	.	.	CASSLKGVDYGYTF	TGTGCCAGCAGTTTAAAGGGGGTCGACTATGGCTACACCTTC
TRBV5-4	TRBJ2-5	TRBD1	.	CASSSGTGVLETQYF	TGTGCCAGCAGCTCCGGGACAGGGGTTCTGGAGACCCAGTACTTC
TRBV24-1	TRBJ2-2	TRBD1	.	CATSDLGQGGTGELFF	TGTGCCACCAGTGATTTAGGACAGGGTGGGACCGGGGAGCTGTTTTTT
TRBV15	TRBJ1-4	.	.	CATSRDRVENEKLFF	TGTGCCACCAGCAGAGACAGGGTGGAGAATGAAAAACTGTTTTTT
TRBV15	TRBJ1-4	.	.	CATSREWGAGGGVLGEKLFF	TGCGCCACCAGCAGAGAATGGGGCGCTGGCGGGGGCGTGTTAGGTGAAAAACTGTTTTTT
TRBV10-3	TRBJ1-1	TRBD1	.	CAISESDRVEAFF	TGTGCCATCAGTGAATCGGACAGGGTGGAAGCTTTCTTT
TRBV5-1	TRBJ1-3	.	once	CASSLGQIAGNTIYF	TGCGCCAGCAGCTTGGGGCAGATCGCTGGAAACACCATATATTTT
TRBV6-5	TRBJ2-2	TRBD2	.	CASTQLAGATGELFF	TGTGCCAGCACCCAACTAGCGGGGGCCACCGGGGAGCTGTTTTTT